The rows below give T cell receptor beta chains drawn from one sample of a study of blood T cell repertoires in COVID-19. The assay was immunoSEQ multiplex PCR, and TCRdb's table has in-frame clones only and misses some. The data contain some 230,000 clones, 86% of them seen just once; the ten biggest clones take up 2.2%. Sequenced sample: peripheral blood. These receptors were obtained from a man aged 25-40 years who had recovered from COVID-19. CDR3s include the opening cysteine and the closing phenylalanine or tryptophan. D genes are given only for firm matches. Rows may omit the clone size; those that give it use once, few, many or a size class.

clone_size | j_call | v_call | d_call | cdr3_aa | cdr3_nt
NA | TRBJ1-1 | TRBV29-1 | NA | CSVAGSGTEAFF | TGCAGCGTTGCCGGGTCGGGCACTGAAGCTTTCTTT
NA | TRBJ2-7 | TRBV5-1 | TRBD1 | CASSVLGQVSYEQYF | TGCGCCAGCAGCGTGTTAGGACAGGTCTCCTACGAGCAGTACTTC
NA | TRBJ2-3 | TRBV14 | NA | CASSLRGTDHTDTQYF | TGTGCCAGCAGCCTACGCGGGACAGACCACACAGATACGCAGTATTTT
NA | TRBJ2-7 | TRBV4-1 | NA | CASSQEEYREIQAYEQYF | TGCGCCAGCAGCCAAGAAGAGTACAGGGAAATTCAGGCCTACGAGCAGTACTTC
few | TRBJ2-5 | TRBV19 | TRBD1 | CASEDRVGETQYF | TGTGCCAGCGAAGACAGGGTTGGGGAGACCCAGTACTTC
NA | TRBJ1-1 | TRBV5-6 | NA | CASIVGTEAFF | TGTGCCAGCATAGTCGGTACTGAAGCTTTCTTT
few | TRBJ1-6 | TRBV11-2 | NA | CASSPTVVNSPLHF | TGTGCCAGCAGCCCAACAGTGGTTAATTCACCCCTCCACTTT
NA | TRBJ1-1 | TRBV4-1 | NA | CASSQGLGALNTEAFF | TGCGCCAGCAGCCAAGGACTAGGGGCCTTGAACACTGAAGCTTTCTTT
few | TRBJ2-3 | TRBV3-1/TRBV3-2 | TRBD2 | CASSQTSGGPYTDTQYF | TGTGCCAGCAGCCAGACTAGCGGGGGCCCGTACACAGATACGCAGTATTTT
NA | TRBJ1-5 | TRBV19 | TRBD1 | CASSFPRQGVSNQPQHF | TGTGCCAGTAGTTTCCCTAGACAGGGGGTGAGCAATCAGCCCCAGCATTTT
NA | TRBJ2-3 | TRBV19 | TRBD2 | CASSRASGGYSTDTQYF | TGTGCCAGTAGTCGGGCTAGCGGGGGCTATAGCACAGATACGCAGTATTTT
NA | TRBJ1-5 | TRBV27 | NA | CASSVLVSQPQHF | TGTGCCAGCAGCGTCCTAGTGAGTCAGCCCCAGCATTTT
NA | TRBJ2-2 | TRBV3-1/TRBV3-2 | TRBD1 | CASSLPGQGNTGELFF | TGTGCCAGCAGCCTCCCCGGACAGGGGAACACCGGGGAGCTGTTTTTT
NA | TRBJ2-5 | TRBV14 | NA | CASSQELRALQETQYF | TGTGCCAGCAGCCAAGAATTGCGGGCGCTCCAAGAGACCCAGTACTTC
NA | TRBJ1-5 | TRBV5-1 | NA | CASSAEGAFNQPQHF | TGCGCCAGCAGCGCGGAAGGGGCGTTCAATCAGCCCCAGCATTTT
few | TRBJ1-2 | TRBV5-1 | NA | CASSLEVANYGYTF | TGCGCCAGCAGCCTCGAGGTAGCTAACTATGGCTACACCTTC
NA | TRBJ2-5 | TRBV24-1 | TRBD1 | CATSDLNRGQQETQYF | TGTGCCACCAGTGATTTGAACAGGGGGCAACAAGAGACCCAGTACTTC
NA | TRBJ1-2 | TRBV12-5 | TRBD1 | CASGFGTWTGGMGISYGYTF | TGTGCTAGTGGTTTTGGTACATGGACAGGGGGCATGGGTATTAGCTATGGCTACACCTTC
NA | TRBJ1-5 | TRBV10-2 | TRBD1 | CASSAPGQGYGQPQHF | TGCGCCAGCAGTGCCCCGGGACAGGGATACGGTCAGCCCCAGCATTTT
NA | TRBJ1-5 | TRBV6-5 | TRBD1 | CASTALDRDSQPQHF | TGTGCCAGCACCGCCCTCGACAGGGACAGTCAGCCCCAGCATTTT
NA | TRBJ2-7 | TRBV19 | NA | CASSIGQSGDEQYF | TGTGCCAGTAGTATCGGACAGTCCGGAGACGAGCAGTACTTC
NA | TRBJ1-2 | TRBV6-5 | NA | CASSYAGPAGYTF | TGTGCCAGCAGTTACGCGGGGCCGGCGGGCTACACCTTC
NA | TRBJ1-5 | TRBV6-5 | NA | CASSYGGASNQPQHF | TGTGCCAGCAGTTACGGGGGGGCTTCCAATCAGCCCCAGCATTTT
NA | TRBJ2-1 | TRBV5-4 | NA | CASSPRSYNEQFF | TGTGCCAGCAGCCCGCGATCCTACAATGAGCAGTTCTTC
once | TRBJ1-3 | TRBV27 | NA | CASSRSGAGNTIYF | TGTGCCAGCAGCCGATCCGGGGCTGGAAACACCATATATTTT
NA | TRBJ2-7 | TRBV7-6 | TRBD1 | CASSLTGYEQYF | TGTGCCAGCAGCTTGACAGGGTACGAGCAGTACTTC
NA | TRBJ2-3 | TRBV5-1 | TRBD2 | CASSLGGSGGNTDTQYF | TGCGCCAGCAGCTTGGGTGGAAGCGGGGGAAACACAGATACGCAGTATTTT
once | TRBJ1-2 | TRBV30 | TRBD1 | CAWSAGDRGIYTF | TGTGCCTGGAGTGCGGGGGACAGGGGAATCTACACCTTC
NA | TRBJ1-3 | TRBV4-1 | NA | CASSQGGNSGNTIYF | TGCGCCAGCAGCCAAGGGGGCAACTCTGGAAACACCATATATTTT
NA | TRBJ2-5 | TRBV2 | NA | CASRQDVQETQYF | TGTGCCAGCAGGCAGGATGTCCAAGAGACCCAGTACTTC
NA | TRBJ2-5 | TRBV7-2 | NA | CASSPRGREETQYF | TGTGCCAGCAGCCCCCGTGGCAGGGAAGAGACCCAGTACTTC
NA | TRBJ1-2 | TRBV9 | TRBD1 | CASSVLDRGGGYTF | TGTGCCAGCAGCGTACTCGACAGGGGAGGAGGCTACACCTTC
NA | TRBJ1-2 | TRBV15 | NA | CATSREGREQGYTF | TGTGCCACCAGCAGAGAAGGCAGGGAACAAGGCTACACCTTC
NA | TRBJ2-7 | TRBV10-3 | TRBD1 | CAINDRDRSYEQYF | TGTGCCATCAACGACCGGGACAGATCCTACGAGCAGTACTTC
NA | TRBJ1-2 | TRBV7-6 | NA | CASSLVEGHGYTF | TGTGCCAGCAGCTTAGTTGAGGGTCATGGCTACACCTTC
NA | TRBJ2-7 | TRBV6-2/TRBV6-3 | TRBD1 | CASSFPSRDSYLSYEQYF | TGTGCCAGCAGTTTTCCCAGTCGGGACAGCTACCTCTCCTACGAGCAGTACTTC
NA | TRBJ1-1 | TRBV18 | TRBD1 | CASSPRTSGQGKTEAFF | TGTGCCAGCTCACCAAGGACTTCGGGACAGGGGAAGACTGAAGCTTTCTTT
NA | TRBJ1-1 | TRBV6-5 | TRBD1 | CASRGQGLLVAFF | TGTGCCAGCAGGGGACAGGGGCTCCTCGTCGCTTTCTTT
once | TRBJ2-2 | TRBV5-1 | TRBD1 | CAAQQGPETGELFF | TGCGCCGCCCAACAGGGGCCCGAAACCGGGGAGCTGTTTTTT
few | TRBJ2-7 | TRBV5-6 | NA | CASSLSGDALTYEQYF | TGTGCCAGCAGCTTGAGTGGAGATGCACTTACCTACGAGCAGTACTTC
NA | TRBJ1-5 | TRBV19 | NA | CASRQGIRNQPQHF | TGTGCCAGTAGGCAGGGTATCCGCAATCAGCCCCAGCATTTT
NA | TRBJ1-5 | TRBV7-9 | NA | CASSLGQDQPQHF | TGTGCCAGCAGCTTAGGGCAGGATCAGCCCCAGCATTTT
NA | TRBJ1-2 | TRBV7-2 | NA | CASSPGQNYGYTF | TGTGCCAGCAGTCCTGGACAGAACTATGGCTACACCTTC
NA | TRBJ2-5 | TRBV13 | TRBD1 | CASSLGRGKETQYF | TGTGCCAGCAGCTTGGGCAGGGGGAAGGAGACCCAGTACTTC
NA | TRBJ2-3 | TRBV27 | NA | CASSLMGAGTQYF | TGTGCCAGCAGTTTAATGGGGGCAGGTACGCAGTATTTT
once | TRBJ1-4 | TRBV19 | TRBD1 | CASSIGLNRGRDEKLFF | TGTGCCAGTAGTATAGGCCTCAACAGGGGCCGGGATGAAAAACTGTTTTTT
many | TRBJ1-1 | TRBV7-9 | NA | CASSLQGFTEAFF | TGTGCCAGCAGCTTACAGGGGTTCACTGAAGCTTTCTTT
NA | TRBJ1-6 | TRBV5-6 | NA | CASRHGTSLRGYNSPLHF | TGTGCCAGCAGACACGGGACATCCTTGAGGGGGTATAATTCACCCCTCCACTTT
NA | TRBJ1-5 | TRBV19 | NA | CASSIGEGPDQPQHF | TGTGCCAGTAGTATCGGGGAGGGGCCCGATCAGCCCCAGCATTTT
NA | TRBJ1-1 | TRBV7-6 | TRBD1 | CASSSSTGMNTEAFF | TGTGCCAGCAGCTCGTCGACAGGGATGAACACTGAAGCTTTCTTT
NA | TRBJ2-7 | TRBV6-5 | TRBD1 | CASSYIPGQDYEQYF | TGTGCCAGCAGTTACATTCCGGGACAGGACTACGAGCAGTACTTC
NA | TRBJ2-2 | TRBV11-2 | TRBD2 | CASSLVRTSTGELFF | TGTGCCAGCAGCTTAGTCAGGACTAGCACCGGGGAGCTGTTTTTT
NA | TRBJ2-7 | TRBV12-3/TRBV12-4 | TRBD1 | CASSSDRGFGQYF | TGTGCCAGCAGTTCGGACAGGGGTTTTGGGCAGTACTTC
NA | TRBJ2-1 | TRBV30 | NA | CAWSFGGGAREQFF | TGTGCCTGGAGCTTTGGTGGGGGGGCCCGCGAGCAGTTCTTC
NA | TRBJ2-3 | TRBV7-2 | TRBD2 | CASSLDPAGASDTQYF | TGTGCCAGCAGCTTAGATCCAGCGGGGGCCTCAGATACGCAGTATTTT
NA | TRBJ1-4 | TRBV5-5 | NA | CASSPGLNEKLFF | TGTGCCAGCAGCCCAGGGCTAAATGAAAAACTGTTTTTT
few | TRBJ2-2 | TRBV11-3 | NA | CASSLAVYTGELFF | TGTGCCAGCAGCTTAGCGGTGTACACCGGGGAGCTGTTTTTT
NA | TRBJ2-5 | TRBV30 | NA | CAWSRLGETQYF | TGTGCCTGGAGTCGACTCGGGGAGACCCAGTACTTC
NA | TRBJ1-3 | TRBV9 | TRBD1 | CASSAGTGATSGNTIYF | TGTGCCAGCAGCGCTGGGACAGGGGCCACCTCTGGAAACACCATATATTTT